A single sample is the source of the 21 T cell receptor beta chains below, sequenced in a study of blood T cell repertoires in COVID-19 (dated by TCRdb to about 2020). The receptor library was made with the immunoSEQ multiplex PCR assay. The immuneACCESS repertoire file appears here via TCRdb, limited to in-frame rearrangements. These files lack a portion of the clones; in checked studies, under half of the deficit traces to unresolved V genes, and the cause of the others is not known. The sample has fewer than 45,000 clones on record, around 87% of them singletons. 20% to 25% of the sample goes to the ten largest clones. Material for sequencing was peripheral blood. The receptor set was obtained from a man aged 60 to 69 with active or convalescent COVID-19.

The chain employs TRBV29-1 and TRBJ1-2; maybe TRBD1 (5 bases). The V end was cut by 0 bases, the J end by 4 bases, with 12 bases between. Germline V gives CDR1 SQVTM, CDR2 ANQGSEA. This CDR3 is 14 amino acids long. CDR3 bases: TGCAGCGTTGAAGACCGGGGGTATAGCTATGGCTACACCTTC. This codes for CSVEDRGYSYGYTF.

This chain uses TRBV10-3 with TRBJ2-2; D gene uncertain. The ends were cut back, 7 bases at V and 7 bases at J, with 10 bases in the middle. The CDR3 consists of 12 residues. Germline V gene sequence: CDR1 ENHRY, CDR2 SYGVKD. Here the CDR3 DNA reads TGTGCCATCAAAACTGGTAGCGGGGAGCTGTTTTTT. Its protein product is CAIKTGSGELFF.

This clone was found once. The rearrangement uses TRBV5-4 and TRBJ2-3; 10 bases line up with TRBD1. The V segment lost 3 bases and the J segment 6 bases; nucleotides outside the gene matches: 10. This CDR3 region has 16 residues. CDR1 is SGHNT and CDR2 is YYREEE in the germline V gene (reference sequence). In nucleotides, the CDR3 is TGTGCCAGCAGCTCAGGGGGACAGGGGAAGTTTGATACGCAGTATTTT. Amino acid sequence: CASSSGGQGKFDTQYF.

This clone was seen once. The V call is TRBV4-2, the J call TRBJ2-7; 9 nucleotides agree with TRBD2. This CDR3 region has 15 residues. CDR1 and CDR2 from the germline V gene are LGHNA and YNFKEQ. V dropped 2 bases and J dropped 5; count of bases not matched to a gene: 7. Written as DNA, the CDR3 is TGTGCCAGCAGCCAATCGCGGGGGGGGTATGACGAGCAGTACTTC. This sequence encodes CASSQSRGGYDEQYF.

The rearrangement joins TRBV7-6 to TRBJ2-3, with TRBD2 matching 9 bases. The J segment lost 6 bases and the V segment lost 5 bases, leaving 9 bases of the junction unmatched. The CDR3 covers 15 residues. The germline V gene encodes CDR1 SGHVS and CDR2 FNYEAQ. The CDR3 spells CASSLDSGSYDTQYF. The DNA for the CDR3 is TGTGCCAGCAGCCTCGATAGCGGGAGTTATGATACGCAGTATTTT.

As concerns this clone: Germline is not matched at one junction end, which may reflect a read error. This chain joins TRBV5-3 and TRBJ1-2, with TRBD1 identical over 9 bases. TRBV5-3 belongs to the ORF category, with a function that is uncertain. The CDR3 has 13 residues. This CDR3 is CARRDRVCEGYTF. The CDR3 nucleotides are TGTGCCCGAAGGGACAGGGTATGTGAGGGCTACACCTTC.

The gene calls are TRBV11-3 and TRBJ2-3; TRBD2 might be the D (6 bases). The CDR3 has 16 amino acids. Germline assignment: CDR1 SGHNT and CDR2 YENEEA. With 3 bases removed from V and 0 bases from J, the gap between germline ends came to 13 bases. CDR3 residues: CASSFSRGSSTDTQYF. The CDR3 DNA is TGTGCCAGCAGCTTTTCGCGGGGCAGCAGCACAGATACGCAGTATTTT.

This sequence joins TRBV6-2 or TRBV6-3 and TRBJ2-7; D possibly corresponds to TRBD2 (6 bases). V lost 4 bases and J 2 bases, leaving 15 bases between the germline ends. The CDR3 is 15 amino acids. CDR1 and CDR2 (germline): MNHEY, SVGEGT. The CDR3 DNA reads TGTGCCAGCAGTTTAGCGGTAAAAAATCCCTACGAGCAGTACTTC. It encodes CASSLAVKNPYEQYF.

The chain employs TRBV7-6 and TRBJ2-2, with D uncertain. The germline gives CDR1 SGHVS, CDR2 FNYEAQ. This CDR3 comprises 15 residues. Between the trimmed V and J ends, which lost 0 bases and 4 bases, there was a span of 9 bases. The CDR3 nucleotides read TGTGCCAGCAGCTTAGCGCTGGCGGCCACCGGGGAGCTGTTTTTT. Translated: CASSLALAATGELFF.

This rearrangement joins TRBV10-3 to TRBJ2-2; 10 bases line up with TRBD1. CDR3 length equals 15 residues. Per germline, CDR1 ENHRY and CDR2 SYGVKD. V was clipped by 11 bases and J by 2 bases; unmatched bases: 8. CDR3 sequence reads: CAVQTGGPNTGELFF. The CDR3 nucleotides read TGTGCCGTACAGACAGGGGGCCCCAACACCGGGGAGCTGTTTTTT.

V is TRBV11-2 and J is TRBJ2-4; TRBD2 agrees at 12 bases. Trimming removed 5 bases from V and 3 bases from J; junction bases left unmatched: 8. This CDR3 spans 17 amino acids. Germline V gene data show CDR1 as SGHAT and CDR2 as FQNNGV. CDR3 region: CASSPRLAGVVKNIQYF. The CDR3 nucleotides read TGTGCCAGCAGCCCTCGACTAGCGGGAGTAGTCAAAAACATTCAGTACTTC.

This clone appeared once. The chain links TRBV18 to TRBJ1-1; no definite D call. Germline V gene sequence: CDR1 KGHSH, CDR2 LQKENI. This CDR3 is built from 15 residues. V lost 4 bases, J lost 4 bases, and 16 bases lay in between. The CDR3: CASSQLTGSATEAFF. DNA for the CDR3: TGTGCCAGCTCACAGTTAACCGGGTCGGCCACTGAAGCTTTCTTT. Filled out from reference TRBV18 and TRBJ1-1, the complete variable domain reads NAGVMQNPRHLVRRRGQEARLRCSPMKGHSHVYWYRQLPEEGLKFMVYLQKENIIDESGMPKERFSAEFPKEGPSILRIQQVVRGDSAAYFCASSQLTGSATEAFFGQGTRLTVV.

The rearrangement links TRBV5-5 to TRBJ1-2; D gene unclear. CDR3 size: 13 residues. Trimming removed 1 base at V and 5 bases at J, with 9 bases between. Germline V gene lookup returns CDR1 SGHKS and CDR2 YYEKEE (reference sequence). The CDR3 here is CASSLPRWYGYTF. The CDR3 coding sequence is TGTGCCAGCAGCTTGCCCAGATGGTATGGCTACACCTTC.

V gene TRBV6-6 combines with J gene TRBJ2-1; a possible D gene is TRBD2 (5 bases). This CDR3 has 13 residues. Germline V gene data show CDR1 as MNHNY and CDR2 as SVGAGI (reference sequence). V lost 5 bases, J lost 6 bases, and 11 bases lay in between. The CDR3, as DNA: TGTGCCAGCAGTCCGACTACATTCAATGAGCAGTTCTTC. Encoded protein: CASSPTTFNEQFF.

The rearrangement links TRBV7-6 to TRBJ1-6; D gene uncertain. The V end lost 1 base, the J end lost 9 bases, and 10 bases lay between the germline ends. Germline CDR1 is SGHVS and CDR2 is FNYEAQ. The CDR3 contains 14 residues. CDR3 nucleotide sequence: TGTGCCAGCAGCTTAGAAAGAGGCCCTTCACCCCTCCACTTT. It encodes CASSLERGPSPLHF.

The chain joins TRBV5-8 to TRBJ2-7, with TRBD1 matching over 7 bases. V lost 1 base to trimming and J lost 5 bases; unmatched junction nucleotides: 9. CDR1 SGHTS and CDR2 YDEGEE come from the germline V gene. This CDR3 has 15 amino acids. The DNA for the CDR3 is TGTGCCAGCAGCTTGAAGTCAGGGGGTATGAACGAGCAGTACTTC. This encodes CASSLKSGGMNEQYF.

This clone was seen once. The DNA for the CDR3 is TGTGCCAGCAGTGACGGTGAGCAGTTCTTC. Protein: CASSDGEQFF. The chain couples TRBV2 to TRBJ2-1; D not resolved. The V end was cut by 3 bases, the J end by 9 bases, with 3 bases between. Germline CDR1 is SNHLY and CDR2 is FYNNEI. There are 10 residues in the CDR3.

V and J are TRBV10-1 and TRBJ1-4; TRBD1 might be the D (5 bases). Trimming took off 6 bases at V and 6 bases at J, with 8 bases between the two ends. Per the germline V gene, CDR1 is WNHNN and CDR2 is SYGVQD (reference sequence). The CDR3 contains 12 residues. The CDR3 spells CASRGGDEKLFF. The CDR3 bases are TGCGCCAGCAGGGGGGGTGATGAAAAACTGTTTTTT.

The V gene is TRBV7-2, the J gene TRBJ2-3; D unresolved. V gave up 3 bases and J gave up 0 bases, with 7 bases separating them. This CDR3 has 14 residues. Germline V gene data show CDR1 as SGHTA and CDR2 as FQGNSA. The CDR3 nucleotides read TGTGCCAGCAGCTTCGAGTTCAGCACAGATACGCAGTATTTT. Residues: CASSFEFSTDTQYF. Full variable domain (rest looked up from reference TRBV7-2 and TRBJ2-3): GAGVSQSPSNKVTEKGKDVELRCDPISGHTALYWYRQSLGQGLEFLIYFQGNSAPDKSGLPSDRFSAERTGGSVSTLTIQRTQQEDSAVYLCASSFEFSTDTQYFGPGTRLTVL.

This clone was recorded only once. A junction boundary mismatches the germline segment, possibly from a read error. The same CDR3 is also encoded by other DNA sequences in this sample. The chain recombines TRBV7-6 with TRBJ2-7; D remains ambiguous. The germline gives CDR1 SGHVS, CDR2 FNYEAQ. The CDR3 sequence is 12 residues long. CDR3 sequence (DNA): TGTGCTAGCAGCCTATACTCCTACGAGCAGTACTTC. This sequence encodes CASSLYSYEQYF.

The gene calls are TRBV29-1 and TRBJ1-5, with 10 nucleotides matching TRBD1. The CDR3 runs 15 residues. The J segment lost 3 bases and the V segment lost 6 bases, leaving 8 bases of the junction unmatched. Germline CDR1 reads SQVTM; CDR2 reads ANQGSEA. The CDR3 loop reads CSVGFGTGDNQPQHF. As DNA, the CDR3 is TGCAGCGTGGGTTTTGGGACAGGGGACAATCAGCCCCAGCATTTT.